This is a list of T cell receptor beta chains from one sample in a study of OX40 agonist ivuxolimab in advanced cancers. The assay was immunoSEQ multiplex PCR, and TCRdb's table has in-frame clones only and misses some. Among more than 60,000 clones, about 89% were seen once, and the ten largest hold about 4.1%. This sample comprised CD4+ or CD8+ T cells sorted from blood, obtained in a trial of the OX40 agonist ivuxolimab. The receptors stem from an adult with an advanced solid tumor such as melanoma, head and neck, liver or kidney cancer. Both conserved end residues are part of each CDR3. The D gene is left open where the match is weak. Clone size is shown for a subset of rows, as once, few, many or a class of expanded clone.

- | TRBJ1-2 | TRBV28 | - | TGTGCCAGCAGTTCCCCGGGTACAAGCGGCTATGGCTACACCTTC | CASSSPGTSGYGYTF
- | TRBJ1-5 | TRBV11-2 | - | TGTGCCAGCAGCTTAGATGGGAGGGCAATAAATCAGCCCCAGCATTTT | CASSLDGRAINQPQHF
- | TRBJ1-3 | TRBV9 | - | TGTGCCAGCAGCCCTTTGACAGGAATAACTGGAAACACCATATATTTT | CASSPLTGITGNTIYF
- | TRBJ2-7 | TRBV10-3 | - | TGTGCCATCAGTGAGCTTAAGGTTACCTACGAGCAGTACTTC | CAISELKVTYEQYF
TRBD1 | TRBJ2-4 | TRBV28 | - | TGTGCCAGCAGCGCAGGGGGTCTTCGTGGAGACATTCAGTACTTC | CASSAGGLRGDIQYF
- | TRBJ2-5 | TRBV19 | - | TGTGCCAGTAGCGGGAGAGAGACCCAGTACTTC | CASSGRETQYF
- | TRBJ2-7 | TRBV2 | - | TGTGCCAGCAGTACACAGGGCTACGAGCAGTACTTC | CASSTQGYEQYF
- | TRBJ2-2 | TRBV30 | once | TGTGCCCGCTCTTCCCTAGCCTCCACCCGGGAGCTGTTTTTT | CARSSLASTRELFF
- | TRBJ2-1 | TRBV5-1 | - | TGCGCCAGCAGCCCCGGAGATTACAATGAGCAGTTCTTC | CASSPGDYNEQFF
- | TRBJ1-2 | TRBV28 | once | TGTGCCAGCAGTTCCGGACATGGGGGCTACACCTTC | CASSSGHGGYTF
- | TRBJ1-6 | TRBV27 | - | TGTGCCAGCAGAACGACAGGCCGAGGGTCACCCCTCCACTTT | CASRTTGRGSPLHF
- | TRBJ2-1 | TRBV7-2 | - | TGTGCCAGCAGCTTAGCCTACAATGAGCAGTTCTTC | CASSLAYNEQFF
- | TRBJ1-2 | TRBV30 | - | TGTGCCTGGAGTGTGGGGCAGGGAGATAACTATGGCTACACCTTC | CAWSVGQGDNYGYTF
- | TRBJ2-4 | TRBV2 | - | TGTGCCAGCAGTGGGGTAGAAGGAGACATTCAGTACTTC | CASSGVEGDIQYF
- | TRBJ1-1 | TRBV30 | few | TGTGCCTGGGAAGGCCCCAACACTGAAGCTTTCTTT | CAWEGPNTEAFF
- | TRBJ1-6 | TRBV5-1 | - | TGCGCCAGCAGCTTAGAACAGGGACCCAATTCACCCCTCCACTTT | CASSLEQGPNSPLHF
- | TRBJ2-7 | TRBV6-1 | - | TGTGCCAGCAGCCCATACAGGGACAAGGTAGACTTC | CASSPYRDKVDF
- | TRBJ2-7 | TRBV7-2 | - | TGTGCCAGCAGCCAGGATGGGACCTGGGACGAGCAGTACTTC | CASSQDGTWDEQYF
- | TRBJ2-5 | TRBV5-4 | - | TGTGCCAGCAGCTATTCAACTAGCCCCCAAGAGACCCAGTACTTC | CASSYSTSPQETQYF
TRBD2 | TRBJ2-1 | TRBV2 | - | TGTGCCAGCAGTGAAGTGGGAGGGCCCTACAATGAGCAGTTCTTC | CASSEVGGPYNEQFF
TRBD1 | TRBJ2-5 | TRBV30 | once | TGTGCCTGGAGTGTACAGGGGGCTGGAGAGCAGTACTTC | CAWSVQGAGEQYF
- | TRBJ1-3 | TRBV6-1 | - | TGTGCCAGCAGGAGAAGCACAGGAACTGGAAACACCATATATTTT | CASRRSTGTGNTIYF
TRBD1 | TRBJ1-2 | TRBV10-3 | - | TGTGCCATCAAAGCCGGGACAGGGGGCTTTGGGTCCTATGGCTACACCTTC | CAIKAGTGGFGSYGYTF
- | TRBJ1-1 | TRBV5-1 | - | TGCGCCAGCAGCCCGGGACAGAACACTGAAGCTTTCTTT | CASSPGQNTEAFF
- | TRBJ1-5 | TRBV5-6 | - | TGTGCCAGCAGCTTTAGGATGCGTAGCAATCAGCCCCAGCATTTT | CASSFRMRSNQPQHF